These 17 T cell receptor beta chains share one sample of origin, sequenced in a study of post-analysis software for immune sequencing data. Study outcomes and limitations: Included in a set of a few TRBV segments more frequent in patients than controls were TRBV5-6, TRBV5-1 and TRBV20-1.

Their antigens remain unidentified. Tagging with unique molecular identifiers was a feature of the TCR beta cDNA libraries. One entry per CDR3 protein, called by TCRdb with MiXCR from the PCR reads. The data hold hundreds of thousands of distinct CDR3 sequences, with roughly 29% observed a single time. Sequences were obtained from blood. The receptors shown here come from a girl aged 5-17 years with multiple sclerosis.

CDR3 nucleotide sequence: TGCGCCAGCAGCTACGGCGTGCAATACTCCTACGAGCAGTACTTC. It translates to CASSYGVQYSYEQYF. The chain combines TRBV4-3 with TRBJ2-7, with D uncertain. Deletions cut 5 bases from V and 0 bases from J, with 14 bases between. The germline V gene has CDR1 LGHNA and CDR2 YSLEER. This CDR3 has 15 amino acids.

This clonotype was found a few times. This chain links TRBV5-5 with TRBJ2-1; 11 positions agree with TRBD2. Germline V gives CDR1 SGHKS, CDR2 YYEKEE (reference sequence). V shed 1 base, J shed 7 bases, and the junction held 4 bases outside the gene matches. The CDR3 consists of 15 residues. Written as DNA, the CDR3 is TGTGCCAGCAGCTTGATAACTAGCGGGAGAAATGAGCAGTTCTTC. It encodes CASSLITSGRNEQFF.

This clonotype occurred a few times. The J gene is TRBJ2-3, the V gene TRBV14; 10 bases match TRBD2. This CDR3 spans 16 amino acids. Germline CDR1 reads SGHDN; CDR2 reads FVKESK. Trimming at V came to 5 bases and at J to 3 bases, leaving 8 bases not matched to a gene. In nucleotides, the CDR3 is TGTGCCAGCAGCTCACTAGCGGGATCCGGTACAGATACGCAGTATTTT. It is translated as CASSSLAGSGTDTQYF.

This clonotype was observed a few times. The chain combines TRBV15 with TRBJ1-4, with 8 bases fitting TRBD1. Per the germline V gene, CDR1 is LNHNV and CDR2 is YYDKDF (reference sequence). This CDR3 has 15 residues. The ends lost 3 bases at V and 8 bases at J; junction bases unmatched: 8. Here the CDR3 DNA reads TGTGCCACCAGCAGTGGGGGCAGGGGGCGGGAAAAACTGTTTTTT. Translating gives CATSSGGRGREKLFF.

This clonotype was seen at least ten times. J is TRBJ2-3 and V is TRBV20-1, with 8 positions matching TRBD2. The germline gives CDR1 DFQATT, CDR2 SNEGSKA (reference sequence). Unmatched junction bases numbered 4, after V lost 6 bases and J lost 2 bases. The CDR3 has 13 amino acids. The CDR3 sequence is CSAPSGYTDTQYF. CDR3 bases: TGCAGTGCGCCTAGCGGGTACACAGATACGCAGTATTTT.

This clonotype showed up just a few times. The V gene is TRBV6-5, the J gene TRBJ1-2; 8 nucleotides line up with TRBD1. The CDR3 totals 15 residues. Germline V gives CDR1 MNHEY, CDR2 SVGAGI. V trimming: 6 bases; J trimming: 1 base; junction bases outside the gene matches: 7. CDR3 in amino acids: CASRRRQGLNYGYTF. In DNA form, the CDR3 reads TGTGCCAGCAGGCGAAGACAGGGGCTTAACTATGGCTACACCTTC.

The chain employs TRBV6-1 and TRBJ2-5, with D unresolved. Germline CDR1 MNHNS, CDR2 SASEGT. The CDR3 length is 12 residues. The V end lost 2 bases, the J end lost 11 bases, and 12 bases lay between the germline ends. This chain's CDR3 is CASSEMDQSQYF. The DNA for the CDR3 is TGTGCCAGCAGTGAAATGGACCAGTCGCAGTACTTC.

This clonotype was picked up many times. The chain couples TRBV4-3 to TRBJ2-7; TRBD2 aligns across 10 bases. Germline V gives CDR1 LGHNA, CDR2 YSLEER. The CDR3 spans 14 residues. Germline trimming cut 6 bases from V and 3 bases from J; bases unmatched to any gene: 5. The CDR3 bases are TGCGCCAGCAGTACGGGACTAGCGAGCTACGAGCAGTACTTC. This encodes CASSTGLASYEQYF.

This clonotype came up a few times. This chain links TRBV7-2 with TRBJ2-7; 7 nucleotides align to TRBD1. The CDR3 has 15 amino acids. V lost 2 bases to trimming and J lost 3 bases; unmatched junction nucleotides: 7. Looked up from germline, CDR1 is SGHTA and CDR2 is FQGNSA. CDR3 amino acids: CASSLFPDRVYEQYF. The CDR3 nucleotides read TGTGCCAGCAGCTTATTTCCCGACAGGGTCTACGAGCAGTACTTC.

This chain uses TRBV24-1 with TRBJ1-2; no firm D call. The CDR3 loop spans 12 amino acids. V was pared by 5 bases and J by 1 base, with 4 bases between. Germline CDR1 and CDR2: KGHDR and SFDVKD. CDR3 nucleotide sequence: TGTGCCACCAGTGCTTATAACTATGGCTACACCTTC. Encoded protein: CATSAYNYGYTF.

This clonotype has at least ten counts. This CDR3 is CSLSQNIQYF. The CDR3, as DNA: TGCAGTCTTAGTCAAAACATTCAGTACTTC. This rearrangement joins TRBV20-1 to TRBJ2-4; D ambiguous. V shed 8 bases and J shed 5 bases, with 7 bases lying between them. The CDR3 is made up of 10 amino acids. Germline lookup yields CDR1 DFQATT and CDR2 SNEGSKA (reference sequence).

This chain uses TRBV29-1 with TRBJ2-5; no firm D call. This CDR3 comprises 17 residues. V was shortened by 1 base and J by 0 bases, with 18 bases between the two germline ends. Germline CDR1 and CDR2: SQVTM and ANQGSEA. CDR3 in amino acids: CSVEVFTNGKYQETQYF. The DNA of the CDR3 is TGCAGCGTTGAAGTGTTTACGAACGGCAAATACCAAGAGACCCAGTACTTC.

This clonotype was recorded a few times. V and J are TRBV6-2 or TRBV6-3 and TRBJ1-2; no definite D call. V was trimmed by 6 bases and J by 3 bases, leaving 11 bases between them. The CDR3 extends over 13 amino acids. Germline loops: CDR1 MNHEY, CDR2 SVGEGT. As DNA, the CDR3 is TGTGCCAGCAGCCGGACGACGGACTATGGCTACACCTTC. Its translation: CASSRTTDYGYTF.

The chain couples TRBV20-1 to TRBJ2-5; perhaps TRBD1 as D (5 bases). CDR1 DFQATT and CDR2 SNEGSKA come from the germline V gene (reference sequence). The CDR3 runs to 16 residues. V shed 0 bases and J shed 4 bases, with 18 bases lying between them. CDR3 sequence (DNA): TGCAGTGCTAGAGACCCTGGGGATGTGGGGCGAGAGACCCAGTACTTC. Its translation is CSARDPGDVGRETQYF.

The J gene is TRBJ2-1, the V gene TRBV12-3 or TRBV12-4; 7 bases match TRBD1. The CDR3 has 15 residues. The V segment lost 3 bases and the J segment 2 bases; nucleotides outside the gene matches: 4. CDR3 coding DNA: TGTGCCAGCAGTTTTACAGGGGTGGCCTACAATGAGCAGTTCTTC. Residues: CASSFTGVAYNEQFF.

J is TRBJ1-2 and V is TRBV29-1, with TRBD1 as a possible D gene (6 bases). Trimming left V 6 bases short and J 4 bases short, with 21 bases between. Germline lookup yields CDR1 SQVTM and CDR2 ANQGSEA. The CDR3 totals 15 residues. CDR3 sequence: CSVLSDSAPFYGYTF. CDR3 DNA: TGCAGCGTACTCTCGGACAGCGCCCCGTTCTATGGCTACACCTTC.

V is TRBV7-8 and J is TRBJ2-2, with 9 positions matching TRBD1. This CDR3 has 16 amino acids. The germline V gene encodes CDR1 SGHVS and CDR2 FQNEAQ. V was clipped by 5 bases and J by 4 bases; unmatched bases: 8. The CDR3 DNA sequence: TGTGCCAGCAGCCCCTGGACAGGGGAGAGCACCGGGGAGCTGTTTTTT. The encoded protein is CASSPWTGESTGELFF.